The subject of this entry is one TCR beta chain. Antigen unknown. This sample is drawn from a study of T cell repertoires in cytomegalovirus infection. Study-level information: The study used recently identified HLA-C-restricted and well-studied HLA-B-restricted CMV epitopes. Public TCR beta signature analysis indicated the presence of both CMV infection and matching HLA type. Whole-study findings and limits: Predominance within the ex vivo response was attributable to HLA-C-restricted CMV-specific TCR beta clonotypes. Carriage of CMV together with the relevant HLA was identifiable through cumulative public TCR beta family frequency.

TCRdb reanalysed the reads using MiXCR and keeps one entry per CDR3 protein. Among around 570,000 distinct CDR3 sequences listed, 40% were seen once. The ends were cut back, 0 bases at V and 7 bases at J, with 14 bases in the middle. This CDR3 contains 15 residues. Germline assignment: CDR1 SGHRS and CDR2 YFSETQ. This receptor was identified in a human donor in good health (CMV status not recorded). Some clones in this sample may be carry-over from other donors' samples. This specimen was cultured PBMCs, taken from culture after CMV antigen stimulation. This chain uses TRBV5-1 with TRBJ2-1; TRBD2 might be the D (6 bases). The CDR3 sequence: CASSLVSGEVNEQFF. Written as DNA, the CDR3 is TGCGCCAGCAGCTTGGTTAGCGGAGAGGTAAATGAGCAGTTCTTC.